This T cell receptor beta chain was sequenced for a study of shared clonotypes between healthy human individuals. Profiling relied on immunoSEQ multiplex PCR, and the TCRdb table lists in-frame clones only, not all of them. The table shows approximately 2,200,000 clones, with approximately 94% occurring only once. CD8 cells classed as naive were CD45RO-negative and positively selected for CCR7, excluding terminally differentiated effector memory CD45RA+ cells. Study-wide points: A limitation of the genetic and exposure-history diversity represented arose from few donors. Clonotype sharing levels among donors were expected to vary with sequencing depth. Sampling used blood alone; tissue repertoires probably differ. A handful of donors held about 5% of naive CD4 clonotypes in common.

This clone was observed once. Antigen unknown. Germline V CDR1 and CDR2: SGDLS, YYNGEE. The length of the CDR3 is 18 residues. The V end lost 0 bases, the J end lost 0 bases, and 16 bases lay between the germline ends. The receptor was isolated from a man younger than 30 in good health. Some clones in this sample may be carry-over from other donors' samples. The sequencing input was naive CD8+ T cells from PBMCs. This rearrangement joins TRBV9 to TRBJ2-4, with D possibly TRBD2 on 6 matching bases. Here the CDR3 DNA reads TGTGCCAGCAGCGTAGAGGATAGCGGAGTACTAGCCAAAAACATTCAGTACTTC. This translates into CASSVEDSGVLAKNIQYF.